This entry lists 24 T cell receptor beta chains sequenced from one sample in a study of T cells in Graves' hyperthyroidism and ophthalmopathy. From RNA transcripts, TCR beta CDR3 regions were amplified. The HTBI primer set served for first-round RT-PCR of the TCR CDR3. TCRdb passed the multiplex PCR reads through MiXCR, listing each CDR3 protein once. The sample lists about 700,000 distinct CDR3 sequences; roughly 45% were seen once. Specimen: peripheral blood or thyroid tissue (not recorded which). The source of these receptors is an adult man with Graves' disease, either hyperthyroidism or ophthalmopathy (not recorded which).

The CDR3 DNA follows: TGCAGTGCTAGAGACGCGGACAGCTGGAACACTGAAGCTTTCTTT. Translation: CSARDADSWNTEAFF. The V and J genes are TRBV20-1 and TRBJ1-1; tentative D call: TRBD1 (6 bases). V lost 0 bases to trimming and J lost 1 base, with 12 bases between them. The CDR3 totals 15 residues. Germline V CDR1 and CDR2: DFQATT, SNEGSKA (reference sequence).

This clonotype has only a few counts. The rearrangement joins TRBV6-1 to TRBJ2-7; D gene unclear. The V gene's germline CDR1 is MNHNS and CDR2 SASEGT. The V and J ends lost 6 bases and 6 bases respectively, with 15 bases between them. The CDR3 covers 13 residues. This CDR3 reads CASSLSLSVEQYF. Written as DNA, the CDR3 is TGTGCCAGCAGCCTTTCCCTCTCGGTCGAGCAGTACTTC.

Concerning this clonotype itself: This may arise from a read error, as a much more abundant clone is one base away. The V and J genes are TRBV2 and TRBJ1-2; D is perhaps TRBD1 (6 bases). The CDR3 is made up of 14 amino acids. Trimming stripped 11 bases from V and 0 bases from J, with 16 bases between. Germline V lookup: CDR1 SNHLY, CDR2 FYNNEI. The DNA of the CDR3 is TGTGCCGGCAAAGGGGGAGGGACTAACTATGGCTACACCTTC. The encoded protein is CAGKGGGTNYGYTF.

This clonotype was seen many times. The chain recombines TRBV7-6 with TRBJ2-5, with D tentatively TRBD2 (7 bases). Trimming cost V 3 bases and J 5 bases, with 16 bases left between them. Germline CDR1 reads SGHVS; CDR2 reads FNYEAQ. This CDR3 has 15 amino acids. The CDR3 DNA sequence: TGTGCCAGCAGCTTTGACCTAGGGAGGGGGGAGACCCAGTACTTC. It is translated as CASSFDLGRGETQYF. Full variable domain (remainder filled in from reference TRBV7-6 and TRBJ2-5): GAGVSQSPRYKVTKRGQDVALRCDPISGHVSLYWYRQALGQGPEFLTYFNYEAQQDKSGLPNDRFSAERPEGSISTLTIQRTEQRDSAMYRCASSFDLGRGETQYFGPGTRLLVL.

Turning to this clonotype: It may be a read error: a sequence one base away is much more abundant. The chain carries TRBV11-2 and TRBJ1-2; D unclear. With 3 bases removed from V and 4 bases from J, the gap between germline ends came to 12 bases. CDR1 is SGHAT, CDR2 FQNNGV, per germline. The CDR3 has 14 amino acids. This CDR3 reads CASSLEPEAYGYTF. CDR3 coding DNA: TGTGCCAGCAGCTTGGAGCCAGAGGCCTATGGCTACACCTTC.

This CDR3 is CSAFQGTGHGYTF. The DNA for the CDR3 is TGCAGTGCTTTTCAAGGGACAGGTCACGGCTACACCTTC. The chain couples TRBV20-1 to TRBJ1-2; 8 positions agree with TRBD1. The junction had 10 bases not matched to a gene; V was cut back by 5 bases and J by 8 bases. The CDR3 is 13 residues long. Germline lookup yields CDR1 DFQATT and CDR2 SNEGSKA (reference sequence).

The chain has TRBV2 and TRBJ1-2; 10 bases agree with TRBD1. The germline V gene encodes CDR1 SNHLY and CDR2 FYNNEI. Trimming removed 6 bases from V and 8 bases from J; junction bases left unmatched: 9. The CDR3 contains 14 residues. For the CDR3, the DNA is TGTGCCAGCAGACCGACAGGGGGCGCTGAGGGCTACACCTTC. Translated: CASRPTGGAEGYTF.

This clonotype came up a few times. This chain joins TRBV7-2 and TRBJ1-3, with D perhaps TRBD1 (5 bases). Per germline, CDR1 SGHTA and CDR2 FQGNSA. The CDR3 is 13 residues long. Trimming left V 3 bases short and J 6 bases short, with 9 bases between. The CDR3 bases are TGTGCCAGCAGCTTGGGGGTGCAAAACACCATATATTTT. This encodes CASSLGVQNTIYF.

This clonotype was recorded a few times. The chain combines TRBV6-5 with TRBJ2-5; no clear D gene. The germline CDR1 and CDR2 sequences are MNHEY and SVGAGI. Trimming removed 6 bases at V and 0 bases at J, with 11 bases between. This CDR3 has 14 residues. The CDR3 loop reads CASSPARNQETQYF. CDR3 DNA: TGTGCCAGCAGCCCTGCTAGGAACCAAGAGACCCAGTACTTC.

The rearrangement links TRBV10-3 to TRBJ2-6; 7 nucleotides match TRBD1. The trim removed 3 bases at V and 2 bases at J, leaving 1 base unmatched. Germline V CDR1 and CDR2: ENHRY, SYGVKD. The CDR3 loop spans 15 amino acids. CDR3 in amino acids: CAISEQGTGANVLTF. CDR3 in DNA: TGTGCCATCAGTGAACAGGGGACTGGGGCCAACGTCCTGACTTTC.

Concerning this clonotype: This could be a read error, since a much larger clone is one nucleotide away. J is TRBJ1-4 and V is TRBV2; no definite D call. In germline, CDR1 is SNHLY, CDR2 FYNNEI. V was clipped by 6 bases and J by 5 bases, with 13 bases between them. The CDR3 is made up of 14 amino acids. This chain's CDR3 is CASSPTPVNEKLFF. The CDR3 DNA reads as TGTGCCAGCAGCCCGACCCCGGTGAATGAAAAACTGTTTTTT.

A single count supports this clonotype. The rearrangement links TRBV20-1 to TRBJ1-5; maybe TRBD1 (5 bases). The germline gives CDR1 DFQATT, CDR2 SNEGSKA (reference sequence). This CDR3 has 15 residues. The ends were cut back, 1 base at V and 7 bases at J, with 17 bases in the middle. The CDR3 DNA sequence: TGCAGTGCTAGAGGGGGAGGGGCCCCCGGGCAGCCCCAGCATTTT. Translated: CSARGGGAPGQPQHF.

The sample holds many counts of this clonotype. The chain couples TRBV2 to TRBJ1-5, with D possibly being TRBD1 (6 bases). The CDR3 totals 12 residues. The germline gives CDR1 SNHLY, CDR2 FYNNEI. V lost 6 bases and J 6 bases, leaving 9 bases between the germline ends. Written as DNA, the CDR3 is TGTGCCAGCAGCTCAGGGGTTCAGCCCCAGCATTTT. Protein: CASSSGVQPQHF.

The chain recombines TRBV9 with TRBJ1-2, with a tentative D call TRBD1 (6 bases). Germline loops: CDR1 SGDLS, CDR2 YYNGEE. Trimming took 6 bases from V and 8 from J, leaving 17 bases between them. There are 13 residues in the CDR3. The CDR3 DNA sequence: TGTGCCAGCACCTACTCGGGGGCCTGGGGCTACACCTTC. As protein: CASTYSGAWGYTF.

This clonotype has only one observation. The gene calls are TRBV2 and TRBJ2-6; TRBD1 is a possible D gene (5 bases). The germline V gene encodes CDR1 SNHLY and CDR2 FYNNEI. Trimming pared 6 bases from V and 0 bases from J, leaving 21 bases between. CDR3 length equals 19 residues. The CDR3 coding sequence is TGTGCCAGCAGCCAAGACCGTGCAGGGTTATCCTCTGGGGCCAACGTCCTGACTTTC. This sequence encodes CASSQDRAGLSSGANVLTF. The variable domain in full, with the rest retrieved from reference TRBV2 and TRBJ2-6, is EPEVTQTPSHQVTQMGQEVILRCVPISNHLYFYWYRQILGQKVEFLVSFYNNEISEKSEIFDDQFSVERPDGSNFTLKIRSTKLEDSAMYFCASSQDRAGLSSGANVLTFGAGSRLTVL.

For this clonotype: At one end the junction does not follow the germline gene, possibly because of a read error. The V and J genes are TRBV20-1 and TRBJ2-6; D might be TRBD1 (5 bases). Germline loops: CDR1 DFQATT, CDR2 SNEGSKA (reference sequence). CDR3 length: 13 residues. CDR3 sequence: CSASVPGANVPTF. The CDR3, as DNA: TGCAGTGCTAGTGTACCTGGGGCCAACGTCCCGACTTTC.

This chain uses TRBV20-1 with TRBJ1-2, with a tentative D call TRBD1 (6 bases). The CDR3 loop spans 15 amino acids. In germline, CDR1 is DFQATT, CDR2 SNEGSKA (reference sequence). V was pared by 3 bases and J by 0 bases, with 14 bases between. The CDR3 sequence: CSARGGAWTNYGYTF. The DNA for the CDR3 is TGCAGTGCTAGGGGGGGGGCGTGGACTAACTATGGCTACACCTTC.

The chain couples TRBV7-9 to TRBJ2-2; no reliable D call. CDR1 SEHNR and CDR2 FQNEAQ come from the germline V gene (reference sequence). The CDR3 runs to 14 residues. Trimming shortened V by 4 bases and J by 5 bases, and 11 bases separated the two germline ends. CDR3 bases: TGTGCCAGCAGCTCAGACCAGACTACCGGGGAGCTGTTTTTT. This encodes CASSSDQTTGELFF.

This clonotype turned up a few times. The chain couples TRBV11-2 to TRBJ1-1; 8 bases fit TRBD1. V lost 5 bases, J lost 0 bases, and 8 bases stayed unmatched. Germline CDR1 SGHAT, CDR2 FQNNGV. The CDR3 is 16 amino acids. CDR3 coding DNA: TGTGCCAGCAGCCAAGGACAGGGACCCATGAACACTGAAGCTTTCTTT. This encodes CASSQGQGPMNTEAFF.

This clonotype has only a few counts. A junction boundary mismatches the germline segment, possibly from a read error. The chain recombines TRBV7-2 with TRBJ1-5, with D perhaps TRBD1 (5 bases). Germline-derived CDR1 and CDR2 are SGHTA and FQGNSA. The CDR3 length is 15 residues. CDR3 coding DNA: TGCGCCAGCAGCCAAGCAGGGACCGAGAATCAGCCCCAGCATTTT. It translates to CASSQAGTENQPQHF.

This chain uses TRBV12-3 or TRBV12-4 with TRBJ2-5; a possible D gene is TRBD2 (5 bases). V was pared by 5 bases and J by 14 bases, with 18 bases between. The CDR3 is 12 residues long. CDR3 sequence: CASSGLPGMRYF. The CDR3 region has the DNA TGTGCCAGCAGTGGTCTCCCGGGAATGAGATACTTC.

Worth noting for this clonotype: This may come from a read error, since a much larger clone is one base off. V gene TRBV10-3 combines with J gene TRBJ1-2; 11 bases agree with TRBD1. From germline, CDR1 is ENHRY and CDR2 SYGVKD. The CDR3 contains 14 residues. The CDR3 here is CTISPGQGANGYTF. The DNA of the CDR3 is TGTACCATCAGCCCCGGACAGGGGGCAAATGGCTACACCTTC.

In its sample, this clonotype was seen a few times. The chain carries TRBV20-1 and TRBJ1-5; no clear D gene. The CDR3 contains 14 residues. The germline gives CDR1 DFQATT, CDR2 SNEGSKA (reference sequence). V was pared by 6 bases and J by 0 bases, with 12 bases between. The CDR3 is CSAQDGPSNQPQHF. The CDR3 nucleotides read TGCAGTGCCCAGGACGGGCCTAGCAATCAGCCCCAGCATTTT.

The rearrangement links TRBV7-2 to TRBJ1-6; D ambiguous. Trimming shortened V by 4 bases and J by 7 bases, and 17 bases separated the two germline ends. Germline CDR1 is SGHTA and CDR2 is FQGNSA. The CDR3 covers 16 residues. The CDR3 reads CASSSPKPGGNSPLHF. DNA for the CDR3: TGTGCCAGCAGCTCGCCGAAGCCAGGAGGCAATTCACCCCTCCACTTT.